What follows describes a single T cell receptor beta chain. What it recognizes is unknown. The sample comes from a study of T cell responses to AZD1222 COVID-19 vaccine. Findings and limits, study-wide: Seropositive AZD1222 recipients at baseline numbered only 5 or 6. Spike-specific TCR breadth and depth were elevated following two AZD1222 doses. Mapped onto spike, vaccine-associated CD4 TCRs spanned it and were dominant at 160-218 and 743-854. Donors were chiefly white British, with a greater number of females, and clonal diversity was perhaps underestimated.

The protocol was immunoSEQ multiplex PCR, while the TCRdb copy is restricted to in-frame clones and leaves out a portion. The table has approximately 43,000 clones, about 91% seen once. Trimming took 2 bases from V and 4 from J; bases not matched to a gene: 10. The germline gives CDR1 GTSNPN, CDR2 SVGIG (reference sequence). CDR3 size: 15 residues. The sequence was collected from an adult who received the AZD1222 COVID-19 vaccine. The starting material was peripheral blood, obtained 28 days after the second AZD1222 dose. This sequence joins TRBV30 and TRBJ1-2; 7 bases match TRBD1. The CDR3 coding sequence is TGTGCCTGGAGTAACCCAGGGGGGATGAGCTATGGCTACACCTTC. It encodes CAWSNPGGMSYGYTF.